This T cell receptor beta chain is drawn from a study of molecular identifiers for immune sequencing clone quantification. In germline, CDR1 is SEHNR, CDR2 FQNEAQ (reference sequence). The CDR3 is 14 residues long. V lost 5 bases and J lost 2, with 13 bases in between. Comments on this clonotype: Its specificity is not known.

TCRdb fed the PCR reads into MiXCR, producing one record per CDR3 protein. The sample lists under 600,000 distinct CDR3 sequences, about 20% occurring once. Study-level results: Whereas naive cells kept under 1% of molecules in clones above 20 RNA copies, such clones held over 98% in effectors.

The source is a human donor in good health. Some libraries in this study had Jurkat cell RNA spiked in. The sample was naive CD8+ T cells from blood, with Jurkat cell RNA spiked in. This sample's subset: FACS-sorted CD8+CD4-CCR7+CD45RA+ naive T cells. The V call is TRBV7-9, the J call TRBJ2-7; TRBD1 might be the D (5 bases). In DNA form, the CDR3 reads TGTGCCAGCAGCCCCACGACAGCGACCTACGAGCAGTACTTC. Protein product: CASSPTTATYEQYF. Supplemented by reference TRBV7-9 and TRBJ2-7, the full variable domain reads DTGVSQNPRHKITKRGQNVTFRCDPISEHNRLYWYRQTLGQGPEFLTYFQNEAQLEKSRLLSDRFSAERPKGSFSTLEIQRTEQGDSAMYLCASSPTTATYEQYFGPGTRLTVT.